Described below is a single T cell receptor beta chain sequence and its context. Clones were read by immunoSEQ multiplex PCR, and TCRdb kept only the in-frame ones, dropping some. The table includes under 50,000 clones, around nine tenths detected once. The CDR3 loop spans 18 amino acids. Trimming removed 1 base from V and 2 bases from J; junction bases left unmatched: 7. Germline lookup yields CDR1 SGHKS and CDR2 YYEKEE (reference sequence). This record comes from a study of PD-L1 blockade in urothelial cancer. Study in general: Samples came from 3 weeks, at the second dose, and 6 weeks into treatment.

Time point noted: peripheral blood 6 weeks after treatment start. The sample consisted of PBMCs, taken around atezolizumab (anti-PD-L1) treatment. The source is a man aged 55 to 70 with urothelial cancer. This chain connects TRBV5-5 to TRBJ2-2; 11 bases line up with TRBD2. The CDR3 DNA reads TGTGCCAGCAGCTTGATACCCCTAGCGGGGGGCAACACCGGGGAGCTGTTTTTT. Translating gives CASSLIPLAGGNTGELFF.